This TCR beta chain is drawn from a study of blood T cell repertoires in COVID-19. Overall study context: The United States, Italy and Spain supplied acute and convalescent COVID-19 samples.

Method: immunoSEQ multiplex PCR; TCRdb's copy keeps in-frame clones and lacks some. Of around 89,000 clones listed, approximately 90% are singletons. The clonotype comes from a man aged 55 to 70 with acute or convalescent COVID-19. The sample consisted of peripheral blood.

CDR3 coding DNA: TGTGCCAGCGGACAGTTTGAGCAGTTCTTC. Its translation: CASGQFEQFF. This rearrangement joins TRBV2 to TRBJ2-1, with D maybe TRBD1 (6 bases). Trimming removed 8 bases from V and 9 bases from J, with 8 bases in between. The CDR3 loop spans 10 amino acids. CDR1 and CDR2 from the germline V gene are SNHLY and FYNNEI. Supplemented by reference TRBV2 and TRBJ2-1, the full variable domain reads EPEVTQTPSHQVTQMGQEVILRCVPISNHLYFYWYRQILGQKVEFLVSFYNNEISEKSEIFDDQFSVERPDGSNFTLKIRSTKLEDSAMYFCASGQFEQFFGPGTRLTVL.